The clone carrying this T cell receptor beta chain appeared many times. The antigen is not known. The data stem from a study of tumor and adjacent non-tumor tissue in lung cancer. Three rounds of nested PCR, following a modified ARM-PCR protocol, produced the TCRbeta library. TCRdb reprocessed the multiplex PCR reads via MiXCR and lists one record per CDR3 protein. This sample carries over 110,000 distinct CDR3 sequences, around 65% of them seen once, and the ten largest clones take roughly 18%. Study-wide results and caveats: Tumor TCR diversity, when higher, was linked to shorter survival.

RNA was extracted from bulk tissue without any cell sorting. The CDR3 has 13 amino acids. Germline CDR1 and CDR2: MNHNY and SVGAGI (reference sequence). The V end lost 6 bases, the J end lost 4 bases, and 12 bases lay between the germline ends. The sequenced material came from lung tumor tissue. The V gene is TRBV6-6, the J gene TRBJ1-2; D perhaps matches TRBD1 (5 bases). The sequence came from a man in his 60s with small cell lung cancer. In DNA, the CDR3 is TGTGCCAGCAGCCGGGGACGGGGCTATGGCTACACCTTC. This translates into CASSRGRGYGYTF.